Sequencing of this TCR beta chain was carried out in a study of CXCR3-negative and CXCR3-positive naive CD8 T cells. Overall study findings and caveats: The majority of assays used fresh PBMCs, and CXCR3 expression partially decreased after cryopreservation.

Germline loops: CDR1 MDHEN, CDR2 SYDVKM. This CDR3 contains 13 residues. Identification of naive CD8+ T cells rested on CD45RO-CCR7+CD27+CD95- status. Researchers prepared the TRB cDNA libraries using 5' RACE with UMI labels. TCRdb re-called the 5' RACE reads; one entry per CDR3 protein, DNA not given. The sample holds 100,000 to 150,000 distinct CDR3 sequences. About this clonotype: The antigen remains undetermined.

The sequence was collected from a human donor in good health. Some clones in this sample may be carry-over from other donors' samples. The sequencing sample was made of naive CXCR3- CD8+ T cells from blood. Subset in this sample: CD45RO-CCR7+CD27+CD95- naive CD8+ T cells lacking CXCR3 (TNR3-). The rearrangement links TRBV28 to TRBJ2-1; the TCRdb D gene call, TRBD2, has no DNA to confirm it. CDR3 residues: CASSPRGNNEQFF.